This paragraph reports one TCR beta chain. The assay was immunoSEQ multiplex PCR, and TCRdb's table has in-frame clones only and misses some. The table has roughly 80,000 clones, roughly 78% seen once; the top ten hold around a fifth. From germline, CDR1 is MDHEN and CDR2 SYDVKM. Trimming removed 2 bases from V and 10 bases from J, with 18 bases in between. This CDR3 has 16 residues. The data stem from a study of blood T cell repertoires in COVID-19. Study background: Specimens from acute and convalescent COVID-19 originated in the United States, Italy and Spain. Sample material is recorded as cDNA or gDNA derived from T cells, B-cell-depleted T cells, or PBMCs.

The sequence derives from a human donor in a cohort sampled during active COVID-19. Sequenced material: peripheral blood. This chain links TRBV28 with TRBJ1-6; D not certain. CDR3 in DNA: TGTGCCAGCAGTTTAACGTGGGCAGGTCGGCACTCACCCCTCCACTTT. As protein: CASSLTWAGRHSPLHF.